These 28 T cell receptor beta chains were sequenced from one sample in a study of blood T cell repertoires in COVID-19. Generated by immunoSEQ multiplex PCR, the TCRdb table keeps only in-frame clones and is missing some. The sample includes about 59,000 clones, under 85% seen only once; the top ten take 3.5% to 4%. Sequencing used peripheral blood. Receptor source: a woman of 80 years or more with acute or convalescent COVID-19.

The rearrangement links TRBV6-5 to TRBJ1-5; TRBD1 matches at 9 bases. CDR1 MNHEY and CDR2 SVGAGI come from the germline V gene. This CDR3 region has 15 residues. V gave up 8 bases and J gave up 4 bases; unmatched junction bases: 9. CDR3 loop: CASLFRQGVNQPQHF. The CDR3 DNA is TGTGCCAGCCTCTTTAGACAGGGGGTAAATCAGCCCCAGCATTTT.

The J gene is TRBJ1-4, the V gene TRBV3-1 (or the pseudogene TRBV3-2); D perhaps matches TRBD1 (5 bases). CDR1 is LGHDT, CDR2 YNNKEL, per germline (reference sequence). The CDR3 runs to 17 residues. The germline V and J ends were trimmed by 1 base and 2 bases, with 14 bases remaining between them. CDR3 sequence (DNA): TGTGCCAGCAGCCAAGGGTGGGGAAAGGGGACTAATGAAAAACTGTTTTTT. This encodes CASSQGWGKGTNEKLFF.

This chain links TRBV6-5 with TRBJ1-5, with D possibly TRBD1 on 5 matching bases. The V and J ends lost 6 bases and 3 bases respectively, with 9 bases between them. Germline CDR1 MNHEY, CDR2 SVGAGI. The CDR3 contains 13 residues. CDR3: CASRTAPNQPQHF. CDR3 nucleotide sequence: TGTGCCAGCAGGACAGCGCCCAATCAGCCCCAGCATTTT.

V usage is TRBV7-3 and J usage is TRBJ1-1, with a possible D match to TRBD1 (5 bases). This CDR3 is 15 amino acids long. V was shortened by 2 bases and J by 4 bases, with 14 bases between the two germline ends. Germline V gives CDR1 SGHTA, CDR2 FQGTGA. The CDR3 protein is CASSLYGGVSTEAFF. The CDR3 DNA follows: TGTGCCAGCAGCTTATATGGGGGGGTGAGCACTGAAGCTTTCTTT.

The chain employs TRBV11-2 and TRBJ1-6; possible D gene TRBD1, 6 bases. The CDR3 totals 19 residues. Trimming took 1 base from V and 8 from J, leaving 24 bases between them. Germline loops: CDR1 SGHAT, CDR2 FQNNGV. CDR3 DNA sequence: TGTGCCAGCAGCTTAGGAGATGGTCAGGGGCCGCTTTGGCATTCACCCCTCCACTTT. Protein sequence: CASSLGDGQGPLWHSPLHF.

This clone is a singleton in its sample. The J gene is TRBJ1-1, the V gene TRBV30, with D unclear. Trimming removed 8 bases from V and 1 base from J, with 11 bases in between. Germline-derived CDR1 and CDR2 are GTSNPN and SVGIG (reference sequence). CDR3 length equals 12 residues. The CDR3 protein is CARSVRNTEAFF. In DNA, the CDR3 is TGTGCCCGCTCGGTGCGGAACACTGAAGCTTTCTTT.

CDR3 loop: CASSLMSRRDTEAFF. CDR3 nucleotides: TGTGCCAGCAGCTTGATGAGTCGACGGGACACTGAAGCTTTCTTT. This chain links TRBV5-4 with TRBJ1-1; no clear D. The CDR3 is 15 residues long. Trimming cost V 1 base and J 3 bases, with 13 bases left between them. Germline V CDR1 and CDR2: SGHNT, YYREEE (reference sequence).

V gene TRBV7-2 combines with J gene TRBJ2-4, with TRBD2 matching over 7 bases. CDR1 and CDR2 from the germline V gene are SGHTA and FQGNSA. The junction had 3 bases not matched to a gene; V was cut back by 5 bases and J by 2 bases. The CDR3 extends over 14 amino acids. The CDR3 here is CASSPGGSKNIQYF. CDR3 coding DNA: TGTGCCAGCAGCCCGGGGGGATCCAAAAACATTCAGTACTTC. Full variable domain (rest looked up from reference TRBV7-2 and TRBJ2-4): GAGVSQSPSNKVTEKGKDVELRCDPISGHTALYWYRQSLGQGLEFLIYFQGNSAPDKSGLPSDRFSAERTGGSVSTLTIQRTQQEDSAVYLCASSPGGSKNIQYFGAGTRLSVL.

This chain connects TRBV13 to TRBJ1-3; weak D call: TRBD1 (5 bases). The CDR3 consists of 13 residues. V was clipped by 7 bases and J by 4 bases, with 11 bases between them. Germline loops: CDR1 PRHDT, CDR2 FYEKMQ (reference sequence). The CDR3 DNA reads as TGTGCCAGCACCCGGGGGTCAGGAAACACCATATATTTT. Protein product: CASTRGSGNTIYF. Looking up the rest from reference TRBV13 and TRBJ1-3 gives the full variable domain: AAGVIQSPRHLIKEKRETATLKCYPIPRHDTVYWYQQGPGQDPQFLISFYEKMQSDKGSIPDRFSAQQFSDYHSELNMSSLELGDSALYFCASTRGSGNTIYFGEGSWLTVV.

The rearrangement uses TRBV28 and TRBJ1-5; 7 bases are a match to TRBD1. The CDR3 covers 12 residues. Germline CDR1 is MDHEN and CDR2 is SYDVKM. Trimming cost V 6 bases and J 7 bases; bases outside gene matches: 3. In nucleotides, the CDR3 is TGTGCCAGCAGCTCAGGGGGGCAGCCCCAGCATTTT. Translated, it gives CASSSGGQPQHF.

This chain joins TRBV7-9 and TRBJ2-7, with 7 nucleotides matching TRBD2. J was trimmed by 1 base and V by 7 bases; bases with no gene match: 7. The CDR3 runs 14 residues. In germline, CDR1 is SEHNR, CDR2 FQNEAQ (reference sequence). The CDR3 loop reads CASKFGGGSYEQYF. CDR3 nucleotides: TGTGCCAGCAAGTTTGGGGGAGGGTCCTACGAGCAGTACTTC.

The CDR3 DNA reads as TGTGCCAGCAGCTCTCGGGCGGGGGCAGGCACTGAAGCTTTCTTT. Translating it yields CASSSRAGAGTEAFF. The genes are TRBV5-5 and TRBJ1-1, with TRBD1 as a possible D gene (6 bases). The V end was cut by 3 bases, the J end by 4 bases, with 16 bases between. This CDR3 is built from 15 residues. Germline-derived CDR1 and CDR2 are SGHKS and YYEKEE (reference sequence).

The chain joins TRBV29-1 to TRBJ1-2; 8 bases are a match to TRBD1. CDR1 is SQVTM and CDR2 is ANQGSEA in the germline V gene. CDR3 length equals 15 residues. J gave up 4 bases and V 3 bases, and 10 bases lay outside the gene matches. CDR3 DNA sequence: TGCAGCGTTGAGGCTCGGCAGGGGGCTCTCTATGGCTACACCTTC. Its protein is CSVEARQGALYGYTF.

The CDR3 DNA sequence: TGTGCCAGCCGGGACAGGGTGGGTAATCAGCCCCAGCATTTT. It translates to CASRDRVGNQPQHF. The chain has TRBV6-6 and TRBJ1-5; TRBD1 aligns across 9 bases. This CDR3 has 14 residues. V was clipped by 8 bases and J by 4 bases; unmatched bases: 6. CDR1 and CDR2 from the germline V gene are MNHNY and SVGAGI (reference sequence).

This clone has only one observation. This rearrangement joins TRBV11-3 to TRBJ2-1; TRBD2 aligns across 10 bases. CDR3 length: 15 residues. The V segment lost 5 bases and the J segment 12 bases; nucleotides outside the gene matches: 13. Germline V gene data show CDR1 as SGHNT and CDR2 as YENEEA. CDR3 region: CASSPNGLAVGGQFF. The CDR3, as DNA: TGTGCCAGCAGCCCGAACGGACTAGCGGTTGGGGGGCAGTTCTTC.

V gene TRBV7-8 combines with J gene TRBJ1-5, with 7 bases lining up with TRBD1. The CDR3 runs 17 residues. J gave up 0 bases and V 5 bases, and 10 bases lay outside the gene matches. Germline loops: CDR1 SGHVS, CDR2 FQNEAQ. CDR3 sequence reads: CASSLQGRLDSNQPQHF. CDR3 in DNA: TGTGCCAGCAGCCTACAGGGGAGGTTGGATAGCAATCAGCCCCAGCATTTT.

The V and J genes are TRBV4-2 and TRBJ2-5; D may be TRBD2 (6 bases). V lost 1 base to trimming and J lost 3 bases, with 12 bases between them. Germline V gene lookup returns CDR1 LGHNA and CDR2 YNFKEQ. The CDR3 totals 15 residues. CDR3 coding DNA: TGTGCCAGCAGCCAAGCGGAGGGGAGTGAAGAGACCCAGTACTTC. This gives the protein CASSQAEGSEETQYF.

The rearrangement joins TRBV5-1 to TRBJ2-1; 12 nucleotides agree with TRBD2. CDR1 is SGHRS and CDR2 is YFSETQ in the germline V gene. V was clipped by 5 bases and J by 6 bases; unmatched bases: 9. There are 16 residues in the CDR3. The CDR3 loop reads CASSPETSGSSNEQFF. In nucleotides, the CDR3 is TGCGCCAGCAGTCCTGAGACTAGCGGGAGTTCCAATGAGCAGTTCTTC.

This clone was counted only a few times. This rearrangement joins TRBV11-2 to TRBJ2-7, with D tentatively TRBD2 (5 bases). The germline gives CDR1 SGHAT, CDR2 FQNNGV. This CDR3 spans 13 amino acids. V shed 1 base and J shed 10 bases, with 14 bases lying between them. The CDR3 sequence is CASSLVTPTSQYF. The CDR3 DNA is TGTGCCAGCAGCTTAGTAACCCCTACTAGTCAGTACTTC.

This chain links TRBV9 with TRBJ2-7; 10 bases map to TRBD2. V dropped 5 bases and J dropped 4; count of bases not matched to a gene: 6. The CDR3 is 14 residues long. Germline CDR1 is SGDLS and CDR2 is YYNGEE. DNA of the CDR3: TGTGCCAGCAGTAACCTAGCGGGAGCTTACGAGCAGTACTTC. Its translation: CASSNLAGAYEQYF.

This clone was counted a few times. V is TRBV11-3 and J is TRBJ1-1; the D gene is possibly TRBD1 (6 bases). V was shortened by 4 bases and J by 5 bases, with 17 bases between the two germline ends. This CDR3 is built from 15 residues. Germline CDR1 and CDR2: SGHNT and YENEEA. The CDR3, as DNA: TGTGCCAGCAGCTCCCTTGCAGGGGTGGGTACTGAAGCTTTCTTT. Translation: CASSSLAGVGTEAFF.

V usage is TRBV2 and J usage is TRBJ1-2; TRBD1 is a possible D gene (5 bases). V lost 6 bases, J lost 4 bases, and 9 bases lay in between. The CDR3 runs 12 residues. Germline V CDR1 and CDR2: SNHLY, FYNNEI. The CDR3 reads CASRRDGYGYTF. The CDR3 nucleotides read TGTGCCAGCAGGCGGGACGGCTATGGCTACACCTTC.

J is TRBJ2-2 and V is TRBV29-1; possibly TRBD1 for D (5 bases). The germline V gene has CDR1 SQVTM and CDR2 ANQGSEA. The length of the CDR3 is 13 residues. Trimming cost V 2 bases and J 1 base, with 5 bases left between them. The CDR3 DNA sequence: TGCAGCGTTGAACAGGGGAACACCGGGGAGCTGTTTTTT. This translates into CSVEQGNTGELFF.

This chain uses TRBV2 with TRBJ2-5; possible D gene TRBD1, 5 bases. In germline, CDR1 is SNHLY, CDR2 FYNNEI. This CDR3 has 12 residues. V was cut by 5 bases and J by 7 bases, with 11 bases left in between. The CDR3 DNA reads TGTGCCAGCAGTACAGGAAGGATGACCCAGTACTTC. This sequence encodes CASSTGRMTQYF. Full variable domain (missing parts from reference TRBV2 and TRBJ2-5): EPEVTQTPSHQVTQMGQEVILRCVPISNHLYFYWYRQILGQKVEFLVSFYNNEISEKSEIFDDQFSVERPDGSNFTLKIRSTKLEDSAMYFCASSTGRMTQYFGPGTRLLVL.

The chain has TRBV12-5 and TRBJ2-2; 9 bases are shared with TRBD1. This CDR3 has 17 residues. Germline CDR1 is LGHNT and CDR2 is FRNRAP. Germline trimming cut 0 bases from V and 5 bases from J; bases unmatched to any gene: 7. DNA of the CDR3: TGTGCTAGTGGTTTGGTACTAGGGACAGGGTTAACCGGGGAGCTGTTTTTT. It codes for CASGLVLGTGLTGELFF.

The chain recombines TRBV12-3 or TRBV12-4 with TRBJ1-2; D is undetermined. The CDR3 has 13 amino acids. Trimming removed 3 bases from V and 7 bases from J, with 12 bases in between. CDR3 nucleotides: TGTGCCAGCAGTTTCGGAGGACTGGCTGGCTACACCTTC. It encodes CASSFGGLAGYTF.

This chain connects TRBV5-1 to TRBJ1-1, with a weak D call TRBD1 (6 bases). The CDR3 loop spans 17 amino acids. CDR1 is SGHRS and CDR2 is YFSETQ in the germline V gene. V was shortened by 5 bases and J by 0 bases, with 20 bases between the two germline ends. CDR3 in amino acids: CASRPVIGQTLNTEAFF. The CDR3 DNA is TGCGCCAGCAGACCTGTGATCGGACAGACCCTGAACACTGAAGCTTTCTTT.

The CDR3 loop reads CASSSRDRGLSSTGELFF. CDR3 nucleotide sequence: TGTGCCAGCAGCTCCCGGGACAGGGGGCTCTCGAGCACCGGGGAGCTGTTTTTT. This chain uses TRBV7-6 with TRBJ2-2, with 12 bases identical to TRBD1. The ends lost 4 bases at V and 4 bases at J; junction bases unmatched: 10. The CDR3 has 18 residues. Germline lookup yields CDR1 SGHVS and CDR2 FNYEAQ.